Below are 9 T cell receptor beta chains sequenced from a single sample in a study of CD4 T cells in relation to SARS-CoV-2 and coronaviruses. CD4+ T cells from unexposed donors were obtained before the COVID-19 pandemic (2011-2018). The cells were cultured for around ten days before CD4+ T cells were isolated. Sequenced by immunoSEQ multiplex PCR; TCRdb stores in-frame clones only, minus some. This table holds some 26,000 clones, around two thirds found once. No antigens are known for them. The sample consisted of CD4+ T cells from PBMCs, cultured in vitro. Source of these receptors: a human donor in good health.

The chain recombines TRBV11-2 with TRBJ1-1; 7 nucleotides match TRBD1. Per germline, CDR1 SGHAT and CDR2 FQNNGV. The CDR3 contains 15 residues. J gave up 4 bases and V 3 bases, and 8 bases lay outside the gene matches. DNA for the CDR3: TGTGCCAGCAGCTTGACTGAAGGGGGCGCCACTGAAGCTTTCTTT. As protein: CASSLTEGGATEAFF.

The chain combines TRBV7-9 with TRBJ2-3; 9 bases are a match to TRBD2. V lost 6 bases to trimming and J lost 3 bases; unmatched junction nucleotides: 10. CDR1 SEHNR and CDR2 FQNEAQ come from the germline V gene (reference sequence). The CDR3 is 16 amino acids. Here the CDR3 DNA reads TGTGCCAGCAGTCGGGGGACTAGCTTGTGGACAGATACGCAGTATTTT. Protein: CASSRGTSLWTDTQYF. The entire variable domain, with the rest obtained from reference TRBV7-9 and TRBJ2-3, is as follows: DTGVSQNPRHKITKRGQNVTFRCDPISEHNRLYWYRQTLGQGPEFLTYFQNEAQLEKSRLLSDRFSAERPKGSFSTLEIQRTEQGDSAMYLCASSRGTSLWTDTQYFGPGTRLTVL.

The genes are TRBV3-1 (or the pseudogene TRBV3-2) and TRBJ1-5, with D possibly matching TRBD1 (6 bases). The length of the CDR3 is 15 residues. V was clipped by 1 base and J by 4 bases, with 11 bases between them. Germline values: CDR1 LGHDT, CDR2 YNNKEL (reference sequence). CDR3: CASSQGGGMNQPQHF. The CDR3 region has the DNA TGTGCCAGCAGCCAAGGAGGGGGGATGAATCAGCCCCAGCATTTT.

This clone turned up a few times. The gene calls are TRBV7-9 and TRBJ2-7; 8 nucleotides align to TRBD2. V trimming: 5 bases; J trimming: 7 bases; junction bases outside the gene matches: 7. This CDR3 is built from 13 residues. Germline V gene data show CDR1 as SEHNR and CDR2 as FQNEAQ (reference sequence). CDR3: CASSTGGVEEQYF. The CDR3 nucleotides read TGTGCCAGCAGCACCGGGGGGGTCGAGGAGCAGTACTTC.

The rearrangement joins TRBV3-1 (or the pseudogene TRBV3-2) to TRBJ1-2; no firm D call. The CDR3 runs to 16 residues. Germline V lookup: CDR1 LGHDT, CDR2 YNNKEL (reference sequence). Trimming cost V 0 bases and J 4 bases, with 15 bases left between them. The CDR3 region has the DNA TGTGCCAGCAGCCAAGATCTGGCCCAGACCGGCTATGGCTACACCTTC. It encodes CASSQDLAQTGYGYTF.

This chain joins TRBV2 and TRBJ2-7, with D perhaps given as TRBD1 or TRBD2 (6 bases each). Germline V gene data show CDR1 as SNHLY and CDR2 as FYNNEI. The length of the CDR3 is 14 residues. Between the trimmed V and J ends, which lost 7 bases and 7 bases, there was a span of 20 bases. This CDR3 is CASTRLNRDSEQYF. In DNA, the CDR3 is TGTGCCAGCACGAGACTGAACAGGGACTCGGAGCAGTACTTC. Supplemented by reference TRBV2 and TRBJ2-7, the full variable domain reads EPEVTQTPSHQVTQMGQEVILRCVPISNHLYFYWYRQILGQKVEFLVSFYNNEISEKSEIFDDQFSVERPDGSNFTLKIRSTKLEDSAMYFCASTRLNRDSEQYFGPGTRLTVT.

J is TRBJ1-4 and V is TRBV19; D is unresolved. With 3 bases removed from V and 3 bases from J, the gap between germline ends came to 8 bases. Germline assignment: CDR1 LNHDA and CDR2 SQIVND (reference sequence). The CDR3 has 14 amino acids. The CDR3 protein is CASSILEPNEKLFF. As DNA, the CDR3 is TGTGCCAGTAGTATTCTGGAGCCTAATGAAAAACTGTTTTTT. The full variable domain, with the rest looked up from reference TRBV19 and TRBJ1-4, is DGGITQSPKYLFRKEGQNVTLSCEQNLNHDAMYWYRQDPGQGLRLIYYSQIVNDFQKGDIAEGYSVSREKKESFPLTVTSAQKNPTAFYLCASSILEPNEKLFFGSGTQLSVL.

This chain links TRBV9 with TRBJ1-3; D is unresolved. Trimming took off 1 base at V and 1 base at J, with 3 bases between the two ends. Germline V gives CDR1 SGDLS, CDR2 YYNGEE. CDR3 length: 13 residues. The CDR3 sequence is CASSVQSGNTIYF. CDR3 DNA: TGTGCCAGCAGCGTACAATCTGGAAACACCATATATTTT.

The chain is built from TRBV6-2 or TRBV6-3 and TRBJ2-1; perhaps TRBD2 as D (5 bases). The CDR3 consists of 16 residues. The germline V and J ends were trimmed by 2 bases and 0 bases, with 11 bases remaining between them. Per the germline V gene, CDR1 is MNHEY and CDR2 is SVGEGT. The CDR3 nucleotides are TGTGCCAGCAGTTACATTGCGGGTTTCTCCTACAATGAGCAGTTCTTC. Its translation is CASSYIAGFSYNEQFF.